This T cell receptor (beta chain) comes out of a study of CD8+ T cells in alopecia areata. On the study more broadly: At a dose of 5 to 10 mg twice daily, oral tofacitinib was given to treated patients. The study, taken as a whole, reports: Possibly because of HLA-related factors, TCR sharing was less clear across patients than in mice. Scalp sequencing also captures normal skin's resident alphabeta T cells.

The CDR3 runs to 11 residues. Per germline, CDR1 MNHEY and CDR2 SMNVEV (reference sequence). V lost 8 bases to trimming and J lost 0 bases, with 3 bases between them. The count of this clone is one. The antigen is unknown. Investigators isolated RNA and reverse transcribed it into cDNA to act as the sequencing template. The table came from immunoSEQ multiplex PCR; TCRdb's copy has only in-frame clones and leaves some out. The table lists around 160,000 clones, over 70% of them singletons. The clonotype was recovered from a human donor with alopecia areata. The sequencing used CD8+ T cells sorted from blood, collected at week 0. The V and J genes are TRBV27 and TRBJ2-3; no clear D gene. The CDR3 here is CASGSTDTQYF. CDR3 DNA sequence: TGTGCCAGCGGGAGCACAGATACGCAGTATTTT.